These T cell receptor beta chains were read from a single sample in a study of regulatory T cells in long-lasting Graves disease. TCRdb fed the multiplex PCR reads into MiXCR, producing one record per CDR3 protein. Among about 420,000 distinct CDR3 sequences listed, about 25% were seen once. The material was peripheral blood mononuclear cells (PBMCs), obtained when the disease was refractory, from a patient treated with antithyroid drugs. These receptors came from a female donor with Graves disease. Each CDR3 is given with its conserved first and last residue. Part of the rows lack a size; the others show once, few, many or a class for expanded clones.

J gene: TRBJ2-5
V gene: TRBV9
clone size: NA
CDR3 protein: CASSVGPAGLETQYF

J gene: TRBJ1-1
V gene: TRBV3-1
clone size: NA
CDR3 protein: CASSQFGVRDMNTEAFF

J gene: TRBJ2-3
V gene: TRBV28
clone size: NA
CDR3 protein: CASRPTSGHQVGTDTQYF

J gene: TRBJ1-6
V gene: TRBV7-2
clone size: few
CDR3 protein: CASSFRPGTYNSPLHF

J gene: TRBJ1-4
V gene: TRBV28
clone size: few
CDR3 protein: CASRNTKGVTNEKLFF

J gene: TRBJ1-5
V gene: TRBV12-3/TRBV12-4
clone size: many
CDR3 protein: CASSLRDSDNQPQHF

J gene: TRBJ1-5
V gene: TRBV6-1
clone size: few
CDR3 protein: CASSPTGRNQPQHF

J gene: TRBJ1-1
V gene: TRBV5-1
clone size: many
CDR3 protein: CASSFSINTEAFF

J gene: TRBJ1-2
V gene: TRBV4-3
clone size: NA
CDR3 protein: CASSQASREDGYTF

J gene: TRBJ2-5
V gene: TRBV20-1
clone size: NA
CDR3 protein: CSARHPPETQYF

J gene: TRBJ2-2
V gene: TRBV6-1
clone size: many
CDR3 protein: CASSPRRTWRTGELFF

J gene: TRBJ1-2
V gene: TRBV10-3
clone size: NA
CDR3 protein: CAISVGEGYGYTF